These 16 T cell receptor beta chains originate from one sample sequenced in a study of T cell clonotyping in hematopoietic cell transplantation. The method was immunoSEQ multiplex PCR; TCRdb's version includes in-frame clones alone and lacks a portion of them. The sample lists some 30,000 clones; approximately 90% were seen once. The sample here was PBMCs, taken 100 days after allogeneic stem cell transplant. Every receptor here comes from a female patient aged 45 to 65 who had an allogeneic stem cell transplant from a related donor, so the T cells may come from the graft donor. Some clones in this sample may be carry-over from other donors' samples.

This rearrangement joins TRBV4-1 to TRBJ1-1, with 8 nucleotides matching TRBD1. Germline V CDR1 and CDR2: MGHRA, YSYEKL. The CDR3 has 12 amino acids. V trimming: 3 bases; J trimming: 12 bases; junction bases outside the gene matches: 6. This CDR3 is CASSQTGVRPFF. The CDR3 nucleotides read TGCGCCAGCAGCCAGACAGGGGTTAGGCCTTTCTTT.

The V gene is TRBV11-2, the J gene TRBJ1-2; D not certain. CDR3 length: 14 amino acids. The germline CDR1 and CDR2 sequences are SGHAT and FQNNGV. Trimming removed 1 base at V and 2 bases at J, with 8 bases between. CDR3 coding DNA: TGTGCCAGCAGCTTAGGAGCCGAGAACTATGGCTACACCTTC. Its translation: CASSLGAENYGYTF.

The V call is TRBV28, the J call TRBJ1-5, with 7 bases identical to TRBD1. V lost 5 bases to trimming and J lost 7 bases; unmatched junction nucleotides: 11. CDR3 length: 15 amino acids. In germline, CDR1 is MDHEN, CDR2 SYDVKM. CDR3 in DNA: TGTGCCAGCAGTCCGCAGGGGGGGCGGCGGCAGCCCCAGCATTTT. This translates into CASSPQGGRRQPQHF.

CDR3 DNA: TGTGCCAGCATGCGGGGGGGATATACTGAAGCTTTCTTT. As protein: CASMRGGYTEAFF. The V call is TRBV6-5, the J call TRBJ1-1; tentative D call: TRBD1 (5 bases). The CDR3 consists of 13 residues. V lost 7 bases and J lost 5, with 14 bases in between. Germline loops: CDR1 MNHEY, CDR2 SVGAGI.

This chain links TRBV2 with TRBJ1-5; the D gene is possibly TRBD1 (6 bases). Between the trimmed V and J ends, which lost 6 bases and 9 bases, there was a span of 18 bases. CDR3 length equals 14 residues. CDR1 and CDR2 (germline): SNHLY, FYNNEI. The CDR3 region has the DNA TGTGCCAGCAGCGCGAGGGGATCCAGGGGGCCCCAGCATTTT. It encodes CASSARGSRGPQHF.

This clone was picked up one time. The V call is TRBV21-1, the J call TRBJ1-5. TRBV21-1 is recorded as a pseudogene. The CDR3 contains 14 residues. Written as DNA, the CDR3 is TGTGCCAGTACCCGGAGGGATAGCAATCAGCCCCAGCATTTT. It is translated as CASTRRDSNQPQHF.

The chain links TRBV2 to TRBJ1-2; TRBD1 is a possible D gene (5 bases). Germline CDR1 reads SNHLY; CDR2 reads FYNNEI. The CDR3 sequence is 12 residues long. Trimming shortened V by 6 bases and J by 2 bases, and 7 bases separated the two germline ends. The chain's CDR3 is CASRTDNYGYTF. CDR3 nucleotide sequence: TGTGCCAGCAGGACAGACAACTATGGCTACACCTTC. The full variable domain, with the rest looked up from reference TRBV2 and TRBJ1-2, is EPEVTQTPSHQVTQMGQEVILRCVPISNHLYFYWYRQILGQKVEFLVSFYNNEISEKSEIFDDQFSVERPDGSNFTLKIRSTKLEDSAMYFCASRTDNYGYTFGSGTRLTVV.

This rearrangement joins TRBV6-5 to TRBJ2-7, with D tentatively TRBD1 (6 bases). V was clipped by 7 bases and J by 2 bases, with 6 bases between them. The CDR3 has 11 residues. Per the germline V gene, CDR1 is MNHEY and CDR2 is SVGAGI. CDR3 nucleotides: TGTGCCAGCACAGGGGCCTACGAGCAGTACTTC. Amino acid sequence: CASTGAYEQYF.

The V call is TRBV5-6, the J call TRBJ2-3, with D perhaps TRBD2 (5 bases). The ends were cut back, 2 bases at V and 3 bases at J, with 7 bases in the middle. Per germline, CDR1 SGHDT and CDR2 YYEEEE. The CDR3 runs to 13 residues. CDR3 sequence reads: CASSLSGTDTQYF. The DNA of the CDR3 is TGTGCCAGCAGCTTATCGGGGACAGATACGCAGTATTTT.

The chain links TRBV19 to TRBJ1-2, with D perhaps matching TRBD1 (5 bases). Trimming took 6 bases from V and 2 from J, leaving 13 bases between them. Germline CDR1 LNHDA, CDR2 SQIVND (reference sequence). This CDR3 region has 14 residues. CDR3 sequence (DNA): TGTGCCAGTAGACCCGGGACGTTCAACTATGGCTACACCTTC. This codes for CASRPGTFNYGYTF.

The V call is TRBV4-3, the J call TRBJ1-1; TRBD1 aligns across 9 bases. Trimming removed 1 base from V and 3 bases from J; junction bases left unmatched: 9. The germline gives CDR1 LGHNA, CDR2 YSLEER. The CDR3 has 17 amino acids. CDR3 loop: CASSQAQTGGRDTEAFF. The DNA for the CDR3 is TGCGCCAGCAGCCAAGCTCAAACAGGGGGCCGGGACACTGAAGCTTTCTTT.

V usage is TRBV7-8 and J usage is TRBJ1-1, with TRBD1 identical over 7 bases. With 6 bases clipped from V and 5 bases from J, the junction kept 12 bases outside the gene matches. CDR3 length: 15 amino acids. Germline loops: CDR1 SGHVS, CDR2 FQNEAQ. This CDR3 reads CASSFQGGVDTEAFF. The CDR3 coding sequence is TGTGCCAGCAGTTTTCAGGGGGGTGTAGATACTGAAGCTTTCTTT.

The chain carries TRBV7-9 and TRBJ1-6; D perhaps matches TRBD1 (6 bases). This CDR3 is 15 amino acids long. Trimming took off 1 base at V and 7 bases at J, with 11 bases between the two ends. The germline CDR1 and CDR2 sequences are SEHNR and FQNEAQ (reference sequence). The CDR3 nucleotides are TGTGCCAGCAGCTTAGGGGGGGCGCAAAATTCACCCCTCCACTTT. Translated, it gives CASSLGGAQNSPLHF.

V usage is TRBV27 and J usage is TRBJ2-5; D may be TRBD1 (5 bases). V dropped 4 bases and J dropped 5 bases, with 23 bases sitting between them. This CDR3 has 17 residues. Germline loops: CDR1 MNHEY, CDR2 SMNVEV (reference sequence). The CDR3 here is CASSSSETLRGRETQYF. CDR3 bases: TGTGCCAGCAGTTCGAGCGAGACCCTAAGGGGCAGGGAGACCCAGTACTTC.

The V gene is TRBV4-3, the J gene TRBJ2-7; 10 bases line up with TRBD2. CDR1 is LGHNA, CDR2 YSLEER, per germline. V dropped 4 bases and J dropped 8; count of bases not matched to a gene: 8. There are 14 residues in the CDR3. Here the CDR3 DNA reads TGCGCCAGCAGCCTAGGACTAGCGGTCTTGAAGCAGTACTTC. Its protein is CASSLGLAVLKQYF.

V is TRBV7-6 and J is TRBJ2-7; 8 bases are a match to TRBD2. J lost 0 bases, V lost 4 bases, and 14 bases had no gene match. Germline assignment: CDR1 SGHVS and CDR2 FNYEAQ. The CDR3 totals 18 residues. The CDR3: CASSSPRRGGAGSYEQYF. As DNA, the CDR3 is TGTGCCAGCAGCTCCCCGCGTCGGGGGGGGGCCGGCTCCTACGAGCAGTACTTC.